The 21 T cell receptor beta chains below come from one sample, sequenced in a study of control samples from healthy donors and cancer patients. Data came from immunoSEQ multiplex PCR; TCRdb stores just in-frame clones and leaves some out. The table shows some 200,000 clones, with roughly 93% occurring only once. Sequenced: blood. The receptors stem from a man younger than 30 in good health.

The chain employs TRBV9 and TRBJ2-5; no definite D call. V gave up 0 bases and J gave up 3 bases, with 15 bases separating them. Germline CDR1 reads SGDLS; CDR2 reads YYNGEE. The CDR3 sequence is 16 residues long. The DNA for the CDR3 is TGTGCCAGCAGCGTAGACGGCGGAGCCGTAAAAGAGACCCAGTACTTC. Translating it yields CASSVDGGAVKETQYF. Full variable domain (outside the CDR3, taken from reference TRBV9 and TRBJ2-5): DSGVTQTPKHLITATGQRVTLRCSPRSGDLSVYWYQQSLDQGLQFLIQYYNGEERAKGNILERFSAQQFPDLHSELNLSSLELGDSALYFCASSVDGGAVKETQYFGPGTRLLVL.

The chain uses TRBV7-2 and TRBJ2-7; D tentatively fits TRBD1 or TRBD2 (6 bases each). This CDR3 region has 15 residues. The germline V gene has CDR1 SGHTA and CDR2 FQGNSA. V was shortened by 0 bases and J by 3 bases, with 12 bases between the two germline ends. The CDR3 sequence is CASSLAWGDIYEQYF. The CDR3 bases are TGTGCCAGCAGCTTAGCGTGGGGGGACATCTACGAGCAGTACTTC.

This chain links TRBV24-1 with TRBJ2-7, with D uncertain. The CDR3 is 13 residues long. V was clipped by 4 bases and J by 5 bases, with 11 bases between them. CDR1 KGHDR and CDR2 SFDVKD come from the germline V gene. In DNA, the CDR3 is TGTGCCACCAGTGACTCCCGAGTGGACGAGCAGTACTTC. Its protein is CATSDSRVDEQYF.

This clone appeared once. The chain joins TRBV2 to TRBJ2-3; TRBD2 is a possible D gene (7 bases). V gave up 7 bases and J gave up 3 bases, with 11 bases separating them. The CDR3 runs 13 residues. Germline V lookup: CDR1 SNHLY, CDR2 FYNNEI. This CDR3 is CASNGGRTDTQYF. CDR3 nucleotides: TGTGCCAGCAACGGGGGGCGGACAGATACGCAGTATTTT.

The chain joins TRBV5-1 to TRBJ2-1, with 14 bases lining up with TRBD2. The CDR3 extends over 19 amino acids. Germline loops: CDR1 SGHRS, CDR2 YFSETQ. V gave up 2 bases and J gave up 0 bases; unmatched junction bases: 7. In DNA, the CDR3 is TGCGCCAGCAGCTTCCCGGGACTAGCGGGGGTTAACTCCTACAATGAGCAGTTCTTC. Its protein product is CASSFPGLAGVNSYNEQFF.

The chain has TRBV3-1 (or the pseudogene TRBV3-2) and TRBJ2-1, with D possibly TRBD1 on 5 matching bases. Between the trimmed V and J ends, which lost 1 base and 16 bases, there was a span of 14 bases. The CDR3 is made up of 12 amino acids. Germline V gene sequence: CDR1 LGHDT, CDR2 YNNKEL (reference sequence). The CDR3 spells CASSQGAGHRFF. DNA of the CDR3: TGTGCCAGCAGCCAAGGGGCAGGGCACCGCTTCTTC.

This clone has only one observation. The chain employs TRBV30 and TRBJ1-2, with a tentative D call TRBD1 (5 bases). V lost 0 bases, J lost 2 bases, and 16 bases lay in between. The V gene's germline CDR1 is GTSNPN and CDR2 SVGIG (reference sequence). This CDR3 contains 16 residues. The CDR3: CAWSVNVSDKNYGYTF. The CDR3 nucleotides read TGTGCCTGGAGTGTAAACGTATCGGACAAGAACTATGGCTACACCTTC.

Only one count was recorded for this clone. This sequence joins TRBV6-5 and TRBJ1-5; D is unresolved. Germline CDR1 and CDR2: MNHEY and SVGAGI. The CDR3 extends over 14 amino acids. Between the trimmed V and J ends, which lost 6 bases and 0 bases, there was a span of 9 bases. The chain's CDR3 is CASRETYSNQPQHF. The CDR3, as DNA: TGTGCCAGCAGGGAGACGTATAGCAATCAGCCCCAGCATTTT.

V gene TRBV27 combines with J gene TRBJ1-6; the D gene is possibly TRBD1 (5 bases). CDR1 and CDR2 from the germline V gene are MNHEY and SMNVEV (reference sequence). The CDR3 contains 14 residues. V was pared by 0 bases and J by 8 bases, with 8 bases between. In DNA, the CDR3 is TGTGCCAGCAGTTTATCGGGCAGGGATTCACCCCTCCACTTT. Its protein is CASSLSGRDSPLHF.

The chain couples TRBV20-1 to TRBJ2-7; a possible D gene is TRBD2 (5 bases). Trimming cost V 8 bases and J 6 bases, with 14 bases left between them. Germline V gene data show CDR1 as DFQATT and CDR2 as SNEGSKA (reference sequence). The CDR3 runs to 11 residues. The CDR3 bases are TGCAGTCTCCAAAAACGGGGCGAGCAGTACTTC. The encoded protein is CSLQKRGEQYF.

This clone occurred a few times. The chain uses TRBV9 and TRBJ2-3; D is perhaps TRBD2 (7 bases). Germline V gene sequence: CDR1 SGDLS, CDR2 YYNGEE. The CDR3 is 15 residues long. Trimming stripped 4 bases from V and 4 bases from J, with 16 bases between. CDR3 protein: CASSSTGRVPDTQYF. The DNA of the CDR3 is TGTGCCAGCAGCTCTACAGGGAGGGTCCCAGATACGCAGTATTTT.

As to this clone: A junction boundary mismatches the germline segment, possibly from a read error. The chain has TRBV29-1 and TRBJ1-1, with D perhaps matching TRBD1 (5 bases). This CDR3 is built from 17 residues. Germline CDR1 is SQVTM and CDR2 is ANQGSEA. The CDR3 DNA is TGCAACGTTGCCCCTTTTGGAAATGCGGACAAATACACTGAAGCTTTCTTT. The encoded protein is CNVAPFGNADKYTEAFF.

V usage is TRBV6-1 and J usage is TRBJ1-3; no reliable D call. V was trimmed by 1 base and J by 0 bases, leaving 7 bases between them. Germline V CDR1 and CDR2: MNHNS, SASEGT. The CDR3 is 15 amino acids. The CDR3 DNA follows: TGTGCCAGCAGTGAAGTTCAATACTCTGGAAACACCATATATTTT. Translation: CASSEVQYSGNTIYF.

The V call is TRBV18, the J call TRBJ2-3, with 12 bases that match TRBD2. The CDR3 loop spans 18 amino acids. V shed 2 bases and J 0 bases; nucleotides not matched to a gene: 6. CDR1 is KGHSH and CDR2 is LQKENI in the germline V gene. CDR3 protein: CASSPGLAGGTSTDTQYF. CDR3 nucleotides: TGTGCCAGCTCACCAGGCCTAGCGGGGGGGACTAGCACAGATACGCAGTATTTT. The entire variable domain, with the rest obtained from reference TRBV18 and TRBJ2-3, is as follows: NAGVMQNPRHLVRRRGQEARLRCSPMKGHSHVYWYRQLPEEGLKFMVYLQKENIIDESGMPKERFSAEFPKEGPSILRIQQVVRGDSAAYFCASSPGLAGGTSTDTQYFGPGTRLTVL.

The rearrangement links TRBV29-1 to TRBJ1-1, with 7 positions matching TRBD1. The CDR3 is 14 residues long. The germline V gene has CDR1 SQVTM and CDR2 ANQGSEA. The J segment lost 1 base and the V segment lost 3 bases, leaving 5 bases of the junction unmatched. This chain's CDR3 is CSVDPGQANTEAFF. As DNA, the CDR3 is TGCAGCGTTGACCCTGGACAGGCGAACACTGAAGCTTTCTTT.

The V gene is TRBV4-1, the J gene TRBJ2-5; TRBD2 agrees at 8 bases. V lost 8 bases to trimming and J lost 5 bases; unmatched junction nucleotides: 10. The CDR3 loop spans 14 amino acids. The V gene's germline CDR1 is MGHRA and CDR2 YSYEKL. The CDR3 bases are TGCGCCAGCTCCGGAGCGGGGGTCGGGGAGACCCAGTACTTC. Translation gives CASSGAGVGETQYF.

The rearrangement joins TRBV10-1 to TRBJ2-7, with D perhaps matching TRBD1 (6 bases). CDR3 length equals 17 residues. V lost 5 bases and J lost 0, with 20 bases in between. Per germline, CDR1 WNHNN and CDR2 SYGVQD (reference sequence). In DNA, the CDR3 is TGCGCCAGCAGTTCCGGGACACGGAGGTCCCCCTCCTACGAGCAGTACTTC. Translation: CASSSGTRRSPSYEQYF.

In DNA form, the CDR3 reads TGTGCCAGCAGTTACTCGAGGATCGGGGTGCGGAACGAGCAGTACTTC. This gives the protein CASSYSRIGVRNEQYF. The chain is built from TRBV6-5 and TRBJ2-7, with D possibly being TRBD2 (5 bases). V was trimmed by 0 bases and J by 5 bases, leaving 17 bases between them. The CDR3 is made up of 16 amino acids. Germline assignment: CDR1 MNHEY and CDR2 SVGAGI.

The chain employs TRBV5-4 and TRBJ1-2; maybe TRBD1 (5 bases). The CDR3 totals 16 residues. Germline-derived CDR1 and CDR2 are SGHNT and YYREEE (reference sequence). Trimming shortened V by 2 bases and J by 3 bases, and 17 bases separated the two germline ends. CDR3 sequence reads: CASSLFRDEYDYGYTF. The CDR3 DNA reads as TGTGCCAGCAGCTTATTCAGGGATGAATACGACTATGGCTACACCTTC.

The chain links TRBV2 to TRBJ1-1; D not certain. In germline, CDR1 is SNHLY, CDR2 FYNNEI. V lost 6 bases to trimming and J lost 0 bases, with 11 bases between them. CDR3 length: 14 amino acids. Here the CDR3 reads CASRLEGLNTEAFF. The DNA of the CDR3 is TGTGCCAGCAGATTGGAAGGGTTGAACACTGAAGCTTTCTTT.

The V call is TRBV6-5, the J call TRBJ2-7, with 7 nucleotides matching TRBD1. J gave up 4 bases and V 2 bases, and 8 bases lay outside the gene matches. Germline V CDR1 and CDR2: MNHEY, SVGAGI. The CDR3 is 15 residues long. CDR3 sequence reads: CASSYDPRGRYEQYF. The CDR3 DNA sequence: TGTGCCAGCAGTTACGATCCGAGGGGGCGGTACGAGCAGTACTTC.